The T cell receptor (beta chain) described here comes from a study of T cells in tuberculosis (dated by TCRdb to 2016 to 2019). For the wider study: The study combined CD1B tetramers and high-throughput TCR immunosequencing to characterize T cells specific for the mycobacterial lipid antigen glucose monomycolate (GMM). A South African clinical cohort compared IGRA-negative adolescents, IGRA-positive adolescents with latent tuberculosis and adults with active tuberculosis, ten per group. PBMC from active tuberculosis patients were archived either before standard anti-tuberculosis treatment began or within 7 days of the start of that treatment. Paper-wide results and their limitations: Smaller mean NN-distances to GMM-specific TCRs were observed in active tuberculosis TCR-alpha repertoires than in IGRA-negative controls, suggesting clonal expansion of GMM-specific TCRs. A classifier using the diverse GMM-specific repertoire reached 87% accuracy (AUROC under 0.95), compared with approximately 70% accuracy using GEM motif frequencies. Shorter CDR3-alpha lengths in active tuberculosis patients partly drove the smaller NN-distances, and the TCR-beta difference was not statistically significant. Clinical samples were selected based on which cryopreserved specimens were available, and the active tuberculosis cases were adults whereas the controls were adolescents.

Reading the germline V gene (reference sequence) gives CDR1 LNHDA and CDR2 SQIVND. Germline trimming amounts to 10 bases on V and 2 bases on J, with 10 as the count of junction bases outside the gene matches. From the cysteine up to the phenylalanine, the CDR3 has a length of 17 residues. Left in the record is the CDR3 DNA by itself, 51 bases read in frame from the first base. With respect to this clone: Its binding antigen is unknown. No qualities accompany the bases; no much larger clone lies one base away.

TCR libraries were generated with the immunoSEQ multiplex PCR assay, using TCR-beta and/or TCR-alpha/delta assays for each sample. The amplified TCR libraries were sequenced on the Illumina high-throughput platform. The authors' pipeline ran thus. Clustering and dimensionality reduction relied on pairwise TCRdist distances among GMM-specific receptors from T cells that were either sorted ex vivo or expanded in vitro. Each clinical repertoire was scored by mean NN-distance, the average TCRdist to the nearest 10% of tetramer-positive reference sequences. GEM TCR motif frequency was computed as the fraction of unique TCRs matching known GEM sequences by V/J usage and CDR3 length. Linear discriminant analysis with leave-one-out cross-validation, implemented in scikit-learn, was used to classify active tuberculosis. TCRdb re-hosts the immuneACCESS table, in-frame sequences only. Its copies lack some clones; in the studies checked, an unresolved V gene accounts for under half of them, and the cause for the rest is not known. That table supplies the V and J calls and clone size; D and trimming were determined from the DNA. The sample records about 37,000 clones, around 93% of which are singletons. The ten largest make up 2% to 2.5% of the sample.

Per the publication, the time point label means: new active TB diagnosis, blood taken before or within 7 days of starting treatment. The active tuberculosis patients were newly diagnosed, HIV-seronegative South African adults aged 18 years or older. Confirmation of active tuberculosis was based on positive sputum smear microscopy and/or a positive M. tuberculosis culture. Immunosequencing of unsorted cryopreserved PBMC covered, on average, approximately 100,000 T cells per clinical donor. This receptor chain uses TRBV19 and TRBJ2-1, and TRBD2 matches 14 of the central bases. The sample in question was PBMCs, obtained at tuberculosis diagnosis. This clonotype was obtained from an adult with tuberculosis. The CDR3 protein is CATRLGLAGGTYNEQFF. The DNA sequence is given as TGTGCCACTCGACTCGGACTAGCGGGGGGTACCTACAATGAGCAGTTCTTC.